This T cell receptor (beta chain) was profiled in a study of CD8 T cells in ankylosing spondylitis. MiXCR was run by TCRdb on the 5' RACE reads, yielding one entry per CDR3 protein. The sample lists 250,000 to 350,000 distinct CDR3 sequences, about 20% occurring once. Trimming took off 6 bases at V and 0 bases at J, with 14 bases between the two ends. The CDR3 runs to 16 residues. The germline CDR1 and CDR2 sequences are LGHDT and YNNKEL (reference sequence). The TCR comes from a male donor with ankylosing spondylitis or in good health (not recorded which). J is TRBJ2-2 and V is TRBV3-1, with D possibly being TRBD2 (5 bases). Sequencing input: blood, either unsorted or a sorted T cell fraction (not recorded which). The CDR3 loop is CASRQAGRTNTGELFF. The CDR3 bases are TGTGCCAGCAGGCAGGCGGGCAGAACGAACACCGGGGAGCTGTTTTTT.